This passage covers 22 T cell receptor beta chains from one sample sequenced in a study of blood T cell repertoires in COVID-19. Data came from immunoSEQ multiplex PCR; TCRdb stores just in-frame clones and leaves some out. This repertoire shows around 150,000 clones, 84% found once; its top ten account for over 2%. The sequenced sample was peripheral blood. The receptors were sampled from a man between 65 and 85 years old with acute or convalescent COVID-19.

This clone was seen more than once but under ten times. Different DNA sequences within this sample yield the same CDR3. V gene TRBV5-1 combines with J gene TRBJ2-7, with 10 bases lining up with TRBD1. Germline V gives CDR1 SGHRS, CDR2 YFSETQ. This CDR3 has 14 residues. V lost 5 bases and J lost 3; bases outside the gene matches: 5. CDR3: CASSPGTGVYEQYF. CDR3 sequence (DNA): TGCGCCAGCAGTCCCGGGACAGGGGTCTACGAGCAGTACTTC. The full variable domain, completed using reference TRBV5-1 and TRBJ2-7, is KAGVTQTPRYLIKTRGQQVTLSCSPISGHRSVSWYQQTPGQGLQFLFEYFSETQRNKGNFPGRFSGRQFSNSRSEMNVSTLELGDSALYLCASSPGTGVYEQYFGPGTRLTVT.

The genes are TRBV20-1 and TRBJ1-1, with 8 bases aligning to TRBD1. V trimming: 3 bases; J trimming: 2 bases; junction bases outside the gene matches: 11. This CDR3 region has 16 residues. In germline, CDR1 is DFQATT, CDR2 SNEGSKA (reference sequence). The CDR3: CSASGTGVLINTEAFF. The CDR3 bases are TGCAGTGCTAGTGGGACAGGCGTACTTATTAACACTGAAGCTTTCTTT.

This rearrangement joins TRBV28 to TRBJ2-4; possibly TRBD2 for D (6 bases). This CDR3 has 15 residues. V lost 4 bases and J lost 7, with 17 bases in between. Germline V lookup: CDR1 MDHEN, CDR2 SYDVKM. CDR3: CASSWPGSNKNIQYF. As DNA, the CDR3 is TGTGCCAGCAGTTGGCCCGGGAGTAATAAGAACATTCAGTACTTC.

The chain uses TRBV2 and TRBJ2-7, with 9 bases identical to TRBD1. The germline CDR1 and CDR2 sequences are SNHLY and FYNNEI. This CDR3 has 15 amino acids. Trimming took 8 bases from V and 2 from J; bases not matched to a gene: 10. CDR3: CASRSRDRDTYEQYF. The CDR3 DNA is TGTGCCAGCCGCTCACGGGACAGGGATACCTACGAGCAGTACTTC.

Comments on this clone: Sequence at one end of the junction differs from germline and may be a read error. CDR3 in amino acids: CASSLAVGGEQFF. CDR3 DNA sequence: TGTGCTAGCAGCTTAGCAGTAGGGGGAGAGCAGTTCTTC. The chain is built from TRBV7-7 and TRBJ2-1, with a weak D call TRBD1 (6 bases). CDR1 SSHAT and CDR2 FNYEAQ come from the germline V gene (reference sequence). The CDR3 consists of 13 residues.

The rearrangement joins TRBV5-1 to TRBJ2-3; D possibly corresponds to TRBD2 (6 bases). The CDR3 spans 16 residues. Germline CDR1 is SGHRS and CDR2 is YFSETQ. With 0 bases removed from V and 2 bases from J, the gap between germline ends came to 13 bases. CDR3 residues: CASSLVGSRDTDTQYF. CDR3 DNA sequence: TGCGCCAGCAGCTTGGTCGGCTCGCGGGACACAGATACGCAGTATTTT.

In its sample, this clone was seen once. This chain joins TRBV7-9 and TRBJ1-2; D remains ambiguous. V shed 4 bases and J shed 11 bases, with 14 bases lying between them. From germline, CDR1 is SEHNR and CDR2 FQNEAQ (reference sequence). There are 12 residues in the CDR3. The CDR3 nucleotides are TGTGCCAGCAGCTCCACGGGTAGAGGGTACACCTTC. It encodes CASSSTGRGYTF. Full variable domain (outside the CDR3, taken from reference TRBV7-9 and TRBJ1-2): DTGVSQNPRHKITKRGQNVTFRCDPISEHNRLYWYRQTLGQGPEFLTYFQNEAQLEKSRLLSDRFSAERPKGSFSTLEIQRTEQGDSAMYLCASSSTGRGYTFGSGTRLTVV.

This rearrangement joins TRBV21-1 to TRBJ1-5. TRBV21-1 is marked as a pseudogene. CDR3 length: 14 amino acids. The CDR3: CASSIPGVNQPQHF. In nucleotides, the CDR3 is TGTGCCAGCAGTATCCCGGGGGTGAATCAGCCCCAGCATTTT.

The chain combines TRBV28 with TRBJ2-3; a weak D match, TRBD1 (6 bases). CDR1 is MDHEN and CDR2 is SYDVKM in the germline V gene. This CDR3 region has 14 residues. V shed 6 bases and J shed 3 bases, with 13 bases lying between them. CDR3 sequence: CASSSGQGTDTQYF. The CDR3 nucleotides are TGTGCCAGCAGCTCGGGGCAGGGGACAGATACGCAGTATTTT.

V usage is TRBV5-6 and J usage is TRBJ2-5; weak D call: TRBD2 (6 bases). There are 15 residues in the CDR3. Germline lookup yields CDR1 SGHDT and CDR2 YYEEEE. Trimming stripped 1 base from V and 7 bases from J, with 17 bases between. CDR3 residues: CASSLYPPRGGTQYF. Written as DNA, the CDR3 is TGTGCCAGCAGCTTGTACCCCCCGCGGGGCGGGACCCAGTACTTC.

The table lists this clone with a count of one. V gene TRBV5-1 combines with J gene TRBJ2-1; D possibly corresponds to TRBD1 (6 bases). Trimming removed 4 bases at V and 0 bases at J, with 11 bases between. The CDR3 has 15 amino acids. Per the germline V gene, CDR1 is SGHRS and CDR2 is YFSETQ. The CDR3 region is CASSLGQSSYNEQFF. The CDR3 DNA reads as TGCGCCAGCAGCCTAGGACAGTCCTCCTACAATGAGCAGTTCTTC.

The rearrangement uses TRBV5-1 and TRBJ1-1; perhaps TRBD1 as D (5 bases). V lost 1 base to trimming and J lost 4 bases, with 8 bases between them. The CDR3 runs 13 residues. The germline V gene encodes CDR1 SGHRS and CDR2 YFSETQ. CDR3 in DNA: TGCGCCAGCAGCTTGCTAGGGGTCACTGAAGCTTTCTTT. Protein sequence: CASSLLGVTEAFF.

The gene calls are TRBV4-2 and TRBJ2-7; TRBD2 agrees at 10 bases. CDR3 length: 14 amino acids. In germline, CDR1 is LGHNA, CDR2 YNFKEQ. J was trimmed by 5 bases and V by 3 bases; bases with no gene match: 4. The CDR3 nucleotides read TGTGCCAGCAGCCAGGGACTAGCGTCGGACGAGCAGTACTTC. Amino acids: CASSQGLASDEQYF.

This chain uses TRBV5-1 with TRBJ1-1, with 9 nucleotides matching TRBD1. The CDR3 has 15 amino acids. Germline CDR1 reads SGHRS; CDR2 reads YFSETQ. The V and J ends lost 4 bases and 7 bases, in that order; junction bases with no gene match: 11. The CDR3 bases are TGCGCCAGCAGCCAAATCCCGGGACAGGGCCTTGAAGCTTTCTTT. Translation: CASSQIPGQGLEAFF. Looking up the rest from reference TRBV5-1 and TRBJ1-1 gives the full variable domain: KAGVTQTPRYLIKTRGQQVTLSCSPISGHRSVSWYQQTPGQGLQFLFEYFSETQRNKGNFPGRFSGRQFSNSRSEMNVSTLELGDSALYLCASSQIPGQGLEAFFGQGTRLTVV.

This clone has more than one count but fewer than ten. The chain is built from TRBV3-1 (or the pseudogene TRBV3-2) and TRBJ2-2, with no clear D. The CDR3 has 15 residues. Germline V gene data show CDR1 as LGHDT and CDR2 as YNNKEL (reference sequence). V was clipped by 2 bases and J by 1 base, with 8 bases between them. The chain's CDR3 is CASSQIARNTGELFF. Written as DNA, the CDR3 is TGTGCCAGCAGCCAAATAGCAAGGAACACCGGGGAGCTGTTTTTT.

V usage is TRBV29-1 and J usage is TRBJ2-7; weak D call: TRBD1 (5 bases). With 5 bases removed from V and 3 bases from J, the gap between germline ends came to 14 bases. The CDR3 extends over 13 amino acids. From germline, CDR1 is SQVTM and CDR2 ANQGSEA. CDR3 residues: CSVSTGRLYEQYF. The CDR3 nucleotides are TGCAGCGTTAGTACAGGCCGACTCTACGAGCAGTACTTC.

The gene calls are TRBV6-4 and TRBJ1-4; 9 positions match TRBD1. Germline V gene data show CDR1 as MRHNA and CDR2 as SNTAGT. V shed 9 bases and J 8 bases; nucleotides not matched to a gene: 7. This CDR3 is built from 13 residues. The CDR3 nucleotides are TGTGCCAGGGGGGGGACAGGGAGGGAAAAACTGTTTTTT. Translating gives CARGGTGREKLFF.

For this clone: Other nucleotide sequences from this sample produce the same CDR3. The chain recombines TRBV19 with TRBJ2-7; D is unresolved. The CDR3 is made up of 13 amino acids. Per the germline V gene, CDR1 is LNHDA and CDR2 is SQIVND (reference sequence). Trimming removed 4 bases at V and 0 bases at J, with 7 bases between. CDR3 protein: CASSTGSSYEQYF. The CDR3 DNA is TGTGCCAGTAGTACAGGTAGCTCCTACGAGCAGTACTTC.

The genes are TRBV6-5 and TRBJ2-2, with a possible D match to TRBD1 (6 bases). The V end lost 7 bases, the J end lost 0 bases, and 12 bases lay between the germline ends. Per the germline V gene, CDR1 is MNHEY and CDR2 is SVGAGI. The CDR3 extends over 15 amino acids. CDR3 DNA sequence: TGTGCCAGCACTCGGACAGTTCCGAACACCGGGGAGCTGTTTTTT. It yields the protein CASTRTVPNTGELFF.

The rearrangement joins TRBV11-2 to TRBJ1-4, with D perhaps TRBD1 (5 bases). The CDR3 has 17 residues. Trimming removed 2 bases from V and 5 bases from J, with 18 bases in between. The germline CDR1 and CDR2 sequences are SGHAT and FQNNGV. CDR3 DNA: TGTGCCAGCAGCTTACTCGGGTATGGGGGACTCAATGAAAAACTGTTTTTT. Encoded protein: CASSLLGYGGLNEKLFF.

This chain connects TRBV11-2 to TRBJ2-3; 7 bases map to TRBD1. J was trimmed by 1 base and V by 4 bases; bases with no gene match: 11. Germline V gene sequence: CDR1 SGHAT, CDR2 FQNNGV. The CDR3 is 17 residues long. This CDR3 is CASSSRGTATRTDTQYF. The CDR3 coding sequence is TGTGCCAGCAGCTCCAGGGGGACAGCGACACGCACAGATACGCAGTATTTT.

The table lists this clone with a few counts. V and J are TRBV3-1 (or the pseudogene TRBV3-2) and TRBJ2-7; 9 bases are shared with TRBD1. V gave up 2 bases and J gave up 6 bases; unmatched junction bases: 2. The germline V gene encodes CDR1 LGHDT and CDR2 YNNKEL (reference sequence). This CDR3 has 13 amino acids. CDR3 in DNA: TGTGCCAGCAGCCAAAACAGGGGGCCCGAGCAGTACTTC. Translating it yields CASSQNRGPEQYF.